This T cell receptor (beta chain) was retrieved from a study of metastatic and nonmetastatic thyroid tumors (dated by TCRdb to between 2020 and 2021). Regarding the research as a whole: Repertoires were compared across peripheral blood and tumor or nodule tissue samples from malignant and benign thyroid patients.

No patient had received any treatment before thyroid surgery. Using T-cell receptor beta sequencing, the study looked back at clinical samples from patients collected from the early 2010s to the late 2010s. Points on this clone: Its target antigen remains unknown. No qualities accompany the bases; no much larger clone lies one base away.

Libraries were constructed by PCR. The reads were generated on an Illumina HiSeq 4000. High-throughput sequencing was used to profile the TCR beta-chain CDR3 region of every patient. As for the original processing: A classifier to discriminate distant-metastatic papillary thyroid cancer patients was built from CDR3 differences across clinicopathological groups. The Shannon index was used to measure repertoire diversity, and the Morisita-Horn index was used to measure how similar tumor and blood repertoires were. Through fastp at Q25 and MiXCR, TCRdb rebuilt clones from the public reads, retaining in-frame beta chains. The V and J calls and clone size come from TCRdb's table, not from the authors' own analysis. The sample table shows about 39,000 clones, and 15% to 20% are seen once. In total, the top ten clones hold roughly 15% of the sample. What the authors observed across the whole study: In both blood and tumor samples, malignant tumors were reported to have significantly higher TCR beta diversity than benign nodules.

Including cysteine and phenylalanine, the CDR3 has 14 amino acids. Only the CDR3 DNA stays, 42 bases, in frame from base 1. Trimming costs V 6 bases and J 2 bases, and their ends lie 14 bases apart. Via the germline V gene, CDR1 is MNHEY and CDR2 SVGEGT. This TCR was sampled from a female donor with papillary thyroid cancer or a benign thyroid nodule (not recorded which). Some clones in this sample may be carry-over from other donors' samples. The specimen sequenced was tumor tissue. The sequence links TRBV6-2 or TRBV6-3 to TRBJ2-7; TRBD1 is possibly the D segment (6 matching bases). The DNA sequence is as follows: TGTGCCAGCAGCCCAGGGGATCGCCCCTACGAGCAGTACTTC. This gives the protein CASSPGDRPYEQYF.